This TCR beta chain was identified during a study of glioma-infiltrating T cells after dendritic cell vaccination. Study-wide background: Autologous tumor lysate-pulsed dendritic cell vaccination was given between the early 2000s and the early 2010s. Study findings and constraints: Only a small number of patients had complete blood and tumor samples.

The sample holds one count of this clone. Its antigen is currently unknown. The CDR3 runs to 14 residues. CDR1 is SQVTM, CDR2 ANQGSEA, per germline. Trimming removed 3 bases from V and 0 bases from J; junction bases left unmatched: 4. The immunoSEQ assay amplified TCRB CDR3 from up to roughly 2 ug DNA. Primers: 60 V beta forward and 13 J beta reverse. Libraries were prepared by immunoSEQ multiplex PCR; TCRdb keeps only in-frame clonotypes and omits some of them. The table records some 100,000 clones, about 84% of them present only once. This material consisted of blood, taken before dendritic cell vaccination. The J gene is TRBJ1-2, the V gene TRBV29-1, with 7 bases aligning to TRBD1. The TCR was taken from a human donor with glioblastoma. The chain's CDR3 is CSVERDRSNYGYTF. The CDR3 bases are TGCAGCGTTGAGCGGGACAGATCTAACTATGGCTACACCTTC.